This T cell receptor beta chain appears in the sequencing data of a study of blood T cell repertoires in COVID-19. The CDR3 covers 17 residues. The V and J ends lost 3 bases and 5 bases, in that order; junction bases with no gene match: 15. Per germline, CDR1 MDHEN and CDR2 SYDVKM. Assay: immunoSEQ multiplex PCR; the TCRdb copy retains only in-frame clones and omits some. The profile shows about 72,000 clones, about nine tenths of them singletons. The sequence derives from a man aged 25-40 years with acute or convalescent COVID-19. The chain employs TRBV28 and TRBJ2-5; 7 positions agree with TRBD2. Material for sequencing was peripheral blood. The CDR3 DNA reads TGTGCCAGCAGTTTTGTGGGGGAGGGTAGCGGAGTGGAGACCCAGTACTTC. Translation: CASSFVGEGSGVETQYF.